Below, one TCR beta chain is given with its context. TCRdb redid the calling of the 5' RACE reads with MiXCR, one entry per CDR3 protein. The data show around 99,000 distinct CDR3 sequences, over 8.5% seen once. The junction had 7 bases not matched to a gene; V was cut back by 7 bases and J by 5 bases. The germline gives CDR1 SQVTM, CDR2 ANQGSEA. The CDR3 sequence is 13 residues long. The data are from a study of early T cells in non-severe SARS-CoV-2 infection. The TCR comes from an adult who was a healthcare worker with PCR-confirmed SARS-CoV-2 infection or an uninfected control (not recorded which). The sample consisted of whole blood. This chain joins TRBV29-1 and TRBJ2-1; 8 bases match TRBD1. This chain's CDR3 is CSGSRGLDNEQFF. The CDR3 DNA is TGCAGCGGGAGCAGGGGGCTCGACAATGAGCAGTTCTTC.